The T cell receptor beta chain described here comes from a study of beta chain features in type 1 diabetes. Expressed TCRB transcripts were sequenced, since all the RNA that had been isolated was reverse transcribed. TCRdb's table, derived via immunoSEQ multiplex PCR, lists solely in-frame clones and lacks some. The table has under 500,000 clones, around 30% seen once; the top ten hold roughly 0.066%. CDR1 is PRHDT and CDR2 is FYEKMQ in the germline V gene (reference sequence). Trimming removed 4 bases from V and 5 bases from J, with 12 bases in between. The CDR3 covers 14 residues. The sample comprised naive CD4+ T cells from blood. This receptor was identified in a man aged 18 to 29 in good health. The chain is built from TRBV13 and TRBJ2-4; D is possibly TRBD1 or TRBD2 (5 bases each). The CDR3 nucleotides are TGTGCCAGCAGCTCCGGGACCGTCGAAAACATTCAGTACTTC. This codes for CASSSGTVENIQYF.